The rows below give T cell receptor beta chains drawn from one sample of a study of tumor-infiltrating lymphocytes in primary liver carcinoma. MiXCR, applied by TCRdb to the multiplex PCR reads, yields one record per CDR3 protein. The sample records about 330,000 distinct CDR3 sequences, almost 65% being singletons. Sequencing was carried out using peripheral blood. These receptors were collected from a man aged 35 to 55 with primary liver carcinoma and hepatitis B virus infection. Each CDR3 is given with its conserved first and last residue. A D gene is named only where the DNA matches it firmly. Some rows mark clone size as missing; the rest say once, few, many or name a class of expanded clone.

V	D	J	size	CDR3	DNA
TRBV10-2	-	TRBJ2-5	-	CASGGQTRETQHF	TGCGCCAGCGGGGGTCAAACTAGGGAGACCCAGCACTTC
TRBV10-1	TRBD2	TRBJ2-1	-	CASSEAWTSGNNEQFF	TGCGCCAGCAGTGAGGCCTGGACTAGCGGTAACAATGAGCAGTTCTTC
TRBV11-2	TRBD2	TRBJ2-5	many	CASSLTSEQETQYF	TGTGCCAGCAGCTTGACTAGCGAGCAAGAGACCCAGTACTTC
TRBV24-1	-	TRBJ2-7	few	CATSGSAEGEQYF	TGTGCCACCAGCGGGAGCGCCGAAGGCGAGCAGTACTTC
TRBV5-4	-	TRBJ1-1	-	CASSLERNTEAFF	TGTGCCAGCAGCTTGGAGCGGAACACTGAAGCTTTCTTT
TRBV5-4	-	TRBJ2-5	-	CASSLRQGIRVIQYF	TGTGCCAGCAGTTTGAGGCAGGGGATAAGAGTGATCCAGTACTTC
TRBV25-1	TRBD2	TRBJ2-5	-	CASSGGATSGIGTQYF	TGTGCCAGCAGTGGGGGTGCGACTAGCGGGATAGGGACCCAGTACTTC
TRBV10-3	-	TRBJ2-2	-	CAISETGENTGELFF	TGTGCCATCAGCGAGACAGGAGAGAACACCGGGGAGCTGTTTTTT
TRBV28	-	TRBJ2-7	-	CASRSSGRDTYEQYF	TGTGCCAGCAGATCGTCGGGACGGGATACCTACGAGCAGTACTTC
TRBV2	-	TRBJ2-7	-	CASSERLREQYF	TGTGCCAGCAGTGAACGACTGCGCGAGCAGTACTTC
TRBV5-5	TRBD1	TRBJ2-3	-	CASSQGQNLDTQYF	TGCGCCAGCAGCCAGGGACAGAATCTCGATACGCAGTATTTT
TRBV6-2/TRBV6-3	TRBD1	TRBJ2-2	-	CASSSGQGVIGELFF	TGTGCCAGCAGTTCCGGACAGGGCGTTATCGGGGAGCTGTTTTTT
TRBV11-2	-	TRBJ2-7	-	CTSNQATGSLTTFKQYF	TGTACCAGCAACCAAGCCACAGGGTCCCTCACCACCTTCAAGCAGTACTTC
TRBV11-2	-	TRBJ2-1	-	CASRLSGPAVNEHFF	TGTGCCAGCCGCTTATCGGGCCCAGCTGTCAATGAGCATTTCTTC
TRBV6-5	-	TRBJ2-7	-	CASRVGYKQYF	TGTGCCAGCAGGGTTGGATACAAACAGTACTTC
TRBV12-3/TRBV12-4	-	TRBJ2-1	-	CVSRRQGNEQFF	TGTGTCAGCAGACGGCAGGGAAATGAGCAGTTCTTC
TRBV4-3	TRBD1	TRBJ1-2	-	CASNQAPGQGNGYTF	TGCGCCAGCAACCAAGCCCCGGGACAGGGCAATGGCTACACCTTC
TRBV4-2	-	TRBJ2-7	-	CASNQGQGYEQYF	TGTGCCAGCAACCAAGGACAAGGCTACGAGCAGTACTTC
TRBV29-1	-	TRBJ2-1	-	CRPGRGSPPYNEQFF	TGCAGACCTGGGAGAGGGTCGCCCCCGTACAATGAGCAGTTCTTC